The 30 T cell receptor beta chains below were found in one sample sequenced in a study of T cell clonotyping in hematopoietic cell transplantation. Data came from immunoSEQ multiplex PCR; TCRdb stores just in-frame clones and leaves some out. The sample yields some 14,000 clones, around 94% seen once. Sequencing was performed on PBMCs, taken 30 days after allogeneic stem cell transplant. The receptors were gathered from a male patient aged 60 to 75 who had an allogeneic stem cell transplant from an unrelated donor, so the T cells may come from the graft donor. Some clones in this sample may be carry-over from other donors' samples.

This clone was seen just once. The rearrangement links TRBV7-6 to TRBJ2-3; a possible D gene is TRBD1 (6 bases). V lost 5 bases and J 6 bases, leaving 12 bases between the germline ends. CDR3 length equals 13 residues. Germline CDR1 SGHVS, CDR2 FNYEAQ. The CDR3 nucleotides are TGTGCCAGCAGCCTCTCAAGGGGGGATACGCAGTATTTT. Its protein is CASSLSRGDTQYF.

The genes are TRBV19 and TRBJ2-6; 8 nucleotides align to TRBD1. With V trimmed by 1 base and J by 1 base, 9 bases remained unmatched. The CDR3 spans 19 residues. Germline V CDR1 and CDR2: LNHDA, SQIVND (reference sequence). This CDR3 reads CASSIGRGQGASGANVLTF. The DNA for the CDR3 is TGTGCCAGTAGTATAGGGAGGGGGCAGGGGGCTTCTGGGGCCAACGTCCTGACTTTC.

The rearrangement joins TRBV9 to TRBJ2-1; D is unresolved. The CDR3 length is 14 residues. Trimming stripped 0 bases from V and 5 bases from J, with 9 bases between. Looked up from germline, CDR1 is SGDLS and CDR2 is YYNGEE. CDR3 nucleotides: TGTGCCAGCAGCGTAGAAACCAGTCACAATGAGCAGTTCTTC. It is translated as CASSVETSHNEQFF.

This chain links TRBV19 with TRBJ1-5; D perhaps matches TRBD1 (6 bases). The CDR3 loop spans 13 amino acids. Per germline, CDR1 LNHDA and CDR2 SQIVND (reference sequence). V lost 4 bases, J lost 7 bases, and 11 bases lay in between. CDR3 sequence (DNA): TGTGCCAGTAGTACAAACGGGGGCCAGCCCCAGCATTTT. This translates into CASSTNGGQPQHF.

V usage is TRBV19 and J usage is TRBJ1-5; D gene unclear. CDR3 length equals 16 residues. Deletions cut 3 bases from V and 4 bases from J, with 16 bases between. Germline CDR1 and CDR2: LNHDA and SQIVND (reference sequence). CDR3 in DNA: TGTGCCAGTAGTATTCGCTTACGGATAGGGAATCAGCCCCAGCATTTT. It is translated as CASSIRLRIGNQPQHF. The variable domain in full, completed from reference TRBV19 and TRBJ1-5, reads DGGITQSPKYLFRKEGQNVTLSCEQNLNHDAMYWYRQDPGQGLRLIYYSQIVNDFQKGDIAEGYSVSREKKESFPLTVTSAQKNPTAFYLCASSIRLRIGNQPQHFGDGTRLSIL.

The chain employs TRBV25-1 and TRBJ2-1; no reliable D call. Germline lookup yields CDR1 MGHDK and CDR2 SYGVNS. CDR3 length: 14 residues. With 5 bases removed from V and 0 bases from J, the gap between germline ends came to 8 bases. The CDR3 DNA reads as TGTGCCAGCAGTCCTGCAGGCTCCTACAATGAGCAGTTCTTC. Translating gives CASSPAGSYNEQFF.

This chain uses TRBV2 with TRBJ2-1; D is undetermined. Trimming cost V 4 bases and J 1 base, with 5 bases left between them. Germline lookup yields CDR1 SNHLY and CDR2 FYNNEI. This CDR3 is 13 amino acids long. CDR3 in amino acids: CASSVGSYNEQFF. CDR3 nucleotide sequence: TGTGCCAGCAGTGTCGGTTCCTACAATGAGCAGTTCTTC.

CDR3 DNA sequence: TGCGCCAGCAGCTCGGGACAGGGGGATTCACCCCTCCACTTT. Protein product: CASSSGQGDSPLHF. J is TRBJ1-6 and V is TRBV5-1, with 11 bases aligning to TRBD1. This CDR3 is 14 amino acids long. In germline, CDR1 is SGHRS, CDR2 YFSETQ. The trim removed 3 bases at V and 8 bases at J, leaving 1 base unmatched.

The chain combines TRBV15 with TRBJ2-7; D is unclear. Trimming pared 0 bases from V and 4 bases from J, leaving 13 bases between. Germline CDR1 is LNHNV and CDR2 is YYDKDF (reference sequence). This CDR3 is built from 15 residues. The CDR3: CATSRDRSDGYEQYF. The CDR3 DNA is TGTGCCACCAGCAGAGATCGAAGCGATGGATACGAGCAGTACTTC.

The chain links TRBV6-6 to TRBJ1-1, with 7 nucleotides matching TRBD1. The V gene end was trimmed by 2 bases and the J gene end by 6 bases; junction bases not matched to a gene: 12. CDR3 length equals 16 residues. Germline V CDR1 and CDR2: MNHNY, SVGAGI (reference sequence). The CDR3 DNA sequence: TGTGCCAGCAGTTACACGAGACAGGGCCTAATTTCTGAAGCTTTCTTT. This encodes CASSYTRQGLISEAFF.

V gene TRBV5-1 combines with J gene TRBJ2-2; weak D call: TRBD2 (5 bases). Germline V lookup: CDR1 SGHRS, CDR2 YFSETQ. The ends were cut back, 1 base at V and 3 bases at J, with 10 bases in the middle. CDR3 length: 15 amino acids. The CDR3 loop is CASSLFFSDTGELFF. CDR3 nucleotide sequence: TGCGCCAGCAGCTTGTTCTTTAGCGACACCGGGGAGCTGTTTTTT.

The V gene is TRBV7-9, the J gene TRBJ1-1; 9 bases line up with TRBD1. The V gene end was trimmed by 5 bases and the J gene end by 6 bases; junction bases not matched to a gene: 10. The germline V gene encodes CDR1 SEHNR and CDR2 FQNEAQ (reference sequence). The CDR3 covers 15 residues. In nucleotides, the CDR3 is TGTGCCAGCAGCACACAGGGGGCGGCCCGGGCTGAAGCTTTCTTT. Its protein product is CASSTQGAARAEAFF. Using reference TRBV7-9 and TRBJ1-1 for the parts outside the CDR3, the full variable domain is DTGVSQNPRHKITKRGQNVTFRCDPISEHNRLYWYRQTLGQGPEFLTYFQNEAQLEKSRLLSDRFSAERPKGSFSTLEIQRTEQGDSAMYLCASSTQGAARAEAFFGQGTRLTVV.

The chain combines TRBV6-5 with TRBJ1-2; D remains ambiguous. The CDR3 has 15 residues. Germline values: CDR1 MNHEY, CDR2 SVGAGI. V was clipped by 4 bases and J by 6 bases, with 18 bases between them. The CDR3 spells CASSSDLWSPDGYTF. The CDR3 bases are TGTGCCAGCAGTTCCGACCTTTGGTCCCCCGATGGCTACACCTTC.

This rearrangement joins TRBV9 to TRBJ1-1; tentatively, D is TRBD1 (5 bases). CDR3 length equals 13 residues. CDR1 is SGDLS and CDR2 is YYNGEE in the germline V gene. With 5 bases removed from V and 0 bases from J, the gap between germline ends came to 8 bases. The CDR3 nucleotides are TGTGCCAGCAGTGTACAGGTGAACACTGAAGCTTTCTTT. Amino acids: CASSVQVNTEAFF.

The CDR3 protein is CASSLGGRDEKLFF. DNA for the CDR3: TGCGCCAGCAGCTTGGGGGGACGGGATGAAAAACTGTTTTTT. The gene calls are TRBV5-1 and TRBJ1-4, with a possible D match to TRBD1 (5 bases). The V and J ends lost 0 bases and 6 bases respectively, with 9 bases between them. Germline CDR1 is SGHRS and CDR2 is YFSETQ. The CDR3 sequence is 14 residues long.

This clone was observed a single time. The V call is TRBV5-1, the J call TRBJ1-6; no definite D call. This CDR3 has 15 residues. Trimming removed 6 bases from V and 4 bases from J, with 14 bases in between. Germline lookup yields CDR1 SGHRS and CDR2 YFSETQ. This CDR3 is CASTSGTEYNSPLHF. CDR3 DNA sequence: TGCGCCAGCACCTCCGGTACAGAGTATAATTCACCCCTCCACTTT.

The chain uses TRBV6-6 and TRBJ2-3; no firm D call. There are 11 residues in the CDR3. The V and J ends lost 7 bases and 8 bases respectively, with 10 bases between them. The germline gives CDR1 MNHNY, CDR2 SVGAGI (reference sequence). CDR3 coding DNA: TGTGCCAGCAATTCGAGGTTTACGCAGTATTTT. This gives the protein CASNSRFTQYF.

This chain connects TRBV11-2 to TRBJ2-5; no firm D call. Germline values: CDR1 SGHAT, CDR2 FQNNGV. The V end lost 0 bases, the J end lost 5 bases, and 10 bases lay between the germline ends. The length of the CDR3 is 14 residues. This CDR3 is CASSLDPQKETQYF. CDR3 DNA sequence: TGTGCCAGCAGCTTAGATCCGCAGAAGGAGACCCAGTACTTC.

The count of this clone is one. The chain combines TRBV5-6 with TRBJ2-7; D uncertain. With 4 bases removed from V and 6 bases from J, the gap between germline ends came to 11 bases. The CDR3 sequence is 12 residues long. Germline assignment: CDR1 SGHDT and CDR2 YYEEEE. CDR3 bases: TGTGCCAGCAGCGCCTCCCGGTTCGAGCAGTACTTC. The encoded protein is CASSASRFEQYF.

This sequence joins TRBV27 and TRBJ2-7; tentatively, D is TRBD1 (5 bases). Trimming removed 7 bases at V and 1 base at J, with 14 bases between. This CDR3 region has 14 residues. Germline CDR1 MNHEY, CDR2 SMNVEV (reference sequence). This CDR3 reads CASTSRGPSYEQYF. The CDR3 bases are TGTGCCAGCACTTCAAGGGGCCCTTCCTACGAGCAGTACTTC.

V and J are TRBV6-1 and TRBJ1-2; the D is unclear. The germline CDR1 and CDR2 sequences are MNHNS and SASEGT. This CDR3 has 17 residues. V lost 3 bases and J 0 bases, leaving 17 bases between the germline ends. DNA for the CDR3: TGTGCCAGCAGTGAGGGCTGGGTGTACAGCACTAACTATGGCTACACCTTC. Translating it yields CASSEGWVYSTNYGYTF.

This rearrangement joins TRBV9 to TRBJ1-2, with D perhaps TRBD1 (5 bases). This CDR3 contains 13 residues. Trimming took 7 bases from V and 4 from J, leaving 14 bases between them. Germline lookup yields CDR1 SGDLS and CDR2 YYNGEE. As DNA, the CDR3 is TGTGCCAGCTTCGACGGGGGGATCTATGGCTACACCTTC. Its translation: CASFDGGIYGYTF.

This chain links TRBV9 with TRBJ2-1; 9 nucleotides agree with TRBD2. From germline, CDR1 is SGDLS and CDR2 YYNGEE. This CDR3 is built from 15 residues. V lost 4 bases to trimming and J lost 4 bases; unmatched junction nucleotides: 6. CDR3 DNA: TGTGCCAGCAGCCCCCGACTAGCGGCTTACAATGAGCAGTTCTTC. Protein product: CASSPRLAAYNEQFF.

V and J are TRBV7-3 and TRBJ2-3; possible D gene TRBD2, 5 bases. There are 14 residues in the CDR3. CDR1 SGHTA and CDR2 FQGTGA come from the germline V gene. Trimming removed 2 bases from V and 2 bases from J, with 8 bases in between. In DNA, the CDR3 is TGTGCCAGCAGCTTAGAAGCGGTCACAGATACGCAGTATTTT. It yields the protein CASSLEAVTDTQYF.

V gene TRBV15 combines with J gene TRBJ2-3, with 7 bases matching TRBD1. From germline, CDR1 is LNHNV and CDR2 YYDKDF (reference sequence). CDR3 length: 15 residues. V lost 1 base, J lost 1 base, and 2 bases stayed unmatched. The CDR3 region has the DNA TGTGCCACCAGCAGAGTCGGACAGGGCACAGATACGCAGTATTTT. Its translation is CATSRVGQGTDTQYF.

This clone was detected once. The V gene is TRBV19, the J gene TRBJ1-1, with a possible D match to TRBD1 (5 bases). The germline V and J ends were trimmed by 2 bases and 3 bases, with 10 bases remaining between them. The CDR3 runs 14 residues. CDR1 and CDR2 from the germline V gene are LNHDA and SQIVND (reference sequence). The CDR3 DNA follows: TGTGCCAGTAGTATACGGGGAGGGGACACTGAAGCTTTCTTT. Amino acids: CASSIRGGDTEAFF.

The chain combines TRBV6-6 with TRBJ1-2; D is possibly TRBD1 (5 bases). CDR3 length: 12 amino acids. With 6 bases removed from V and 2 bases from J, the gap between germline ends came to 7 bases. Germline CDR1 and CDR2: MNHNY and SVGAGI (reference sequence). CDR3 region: CASSQGNYGYTF. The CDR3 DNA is TGTGCCAGCAGCCAGGGCAACTATGGCTACACCTTC.

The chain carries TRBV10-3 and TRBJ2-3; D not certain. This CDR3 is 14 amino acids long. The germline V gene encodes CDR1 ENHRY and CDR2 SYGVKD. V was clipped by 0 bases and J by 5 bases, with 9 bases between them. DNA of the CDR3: TGTGCCATCAGTGAGTCGAGGAAGGGAGATACGCAGTATTTT. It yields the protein CAISESRKGDTQYF.

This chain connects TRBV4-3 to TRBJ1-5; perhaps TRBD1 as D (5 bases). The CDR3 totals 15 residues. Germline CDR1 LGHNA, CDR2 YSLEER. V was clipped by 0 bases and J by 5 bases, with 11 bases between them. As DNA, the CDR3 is TGCGCCAGCAGCCAAGAGTGGTCCAGGGATCAGCCCCAGCATTTT. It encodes CASSQEWSRDQPQHF.

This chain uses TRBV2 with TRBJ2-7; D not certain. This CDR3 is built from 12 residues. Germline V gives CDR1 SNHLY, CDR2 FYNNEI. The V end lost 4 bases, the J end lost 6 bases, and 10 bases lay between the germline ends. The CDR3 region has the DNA TGTGCCAGCAGTGCTGGTAGCTCCGAGCAGTACTTC. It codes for CASSAGSSEQYF.